This T cell receptor (beta chain) stems from a study of T cell repertoires in aging, cancer and after chemotherapy (dated by TCRdb to between 2019 and 2020). A note on the overall study: Six donor age groups were covered, ranging from 30 or younger up to 70 or older, and each group contained at least three individuals. In the solid tumor group, paired pre- and post-chemotherapy samples were obtained from brain tumor (glioblastoma) patients receiving temozolomide-based therapy. In total, the full dataset held 7.5 million to 9.5 million TCR reads. To look at immunoaging and at how T cells reconstitute after chemotherapy, the study profiled TCR beta repertoires in peripheral blood from both healthy donors and cancer patients. Alongside some 96 healthy donors serving as a reference group, the cohort included some 210 cancer patients, of whom about 94 had hematological cancers and 120 to 130 had solid cancers.

Broader findings and caveats from the paper: In healthy donors, the decline in TCR diversity with age was mainly due to loss of richness, whereas in cancer patients loss of evenness also played a role. In both cancer cohorts, median generation probability rose over the chemotherapy interval, which suggests that the repertoire was reconstituted through rebound thymic output. According to the authors, the repertoire data do not permit conclusions about immunological memory after chemotherapy. Compared with age-matched healthy donors, untreated patients with either hematological or solid cancers had significantly lower TCR diversity in the blood along with higher clonality.

Rearranged TRB sequences spanning V, D and J segments were amplified in a multiplex touch-down PCR with a mixed TRB-A/B primer pool. Illumina adapters and sample indices were added to the amplicons in two consecutive PCR reactions performed with Phusion HS II polymerase. The amplicons were purified from gel with the NucleoSpin Gel and PCR Clean-up kit and then assessed with Qubit and an Agilent 2100 Bioanalyzer. The libraries were sequenced on an Illumina MiSeq with 600-cycle, single-indexed, paired-end runs. The authors' pipeline ran thus. MiXCR versions 2.12 and 3.0.5 were used to process TRB sequences. Each unique CDR3 nucleotide sequence counted as one clone, and only productive sequences with at least two reads were retained. Repertoire metrics included Shannon diversity, evenness, clonality (one minus evenness), and alpha-parameterized diversity profiles from alpha 0 to 5. The IGoR algorithm was used to calculate generation probabilities of clones in the paired pre- and post-chemotherapy samples. In TCRdb, the public reads were trimmed at Q25 with fastp and aligned with MiXCR, with productive beta chains retained. Rows with a matching CDR3 protein are joined into one entry that keeps the most common DNA and genes. Clone size and V and J calls follow TCRdb, not the original study. The sample yields 2,000 to 3,000 distinct CDR3 sequences; under 30% were counted once. The ten largest clones take up roughly 6.7% of the sample.

The CDR1 and CDR2 encoded by the germline V gene (reference sequence) are GTSNPN and SVGIG. Cut back by 1 base and 2 bases, the V and J ends lie 9 bases apart. The CDR3, cysteine through phenylalanine, is 13 amino acids long. Only CDR3 DNA is held: 39 bases, read in frame from base 1. Instead of sorted cells or RNA, genomic DNA extracted from peripheral blood served as the source for amplifying TCR beta rearrangements. Based on its abundance in the sample, this clonotype is large (0.1 to 1%). Its antigen remains undetermined. The input lacks base qualities; no much larger clone sits a single base away.

Sequenced: blood. The TCR was taken from a human donor with a solid tumor. The chain is assembled from TRBV30 and TRBJ2-7; the D assignment is uncertain and may be TRBD1 or TRBD2, with 5 bases supporting each. The DNA is as follows: TGTGCCTGGAGTGGGGACGGACCCTACGAGCAGTACTTC. This encodes CAWSGDGPYEQYF.